These 13 T cell receptor beta chains share one sample of origin, sequenced in a study of blood T cell repertoires in COVID-19. Sequenced by immunoSEQ multiplex PCR; TCRdb stores in-frame clones only, minus some. The sample yields under 300,000 clones, around 80% seen once. The specimen sequenced was PBMCs or T cells enriched from blood (not recorded which). These receptors all come from a man between 35 and 55 years old who had recovered from COVID-19.

V and J are TRBV18 and TRBJ1-4, with 7 positions matching TRBD1. V lost 7 bases, J lost 9 bases, and 11 bases stayed unmatched. The CDR3 has 14 residues. Germline CDR1 reads KGHSH; CDR2 reads LQKENI. CDR3 bases: TGTGCCAGCTGGGACAGTACCGCGGCGAAAAAACTGTTTTTT. This codes for CASWDSTAAKKLFF.

The chain joins TRBV5-6 to TRBJ1-2; weak D call: TRBD1 (6 bases). CDR1 SGHDT and CDR2 YYEEEE come from the germline V gene. There are 16 residues in the CDR3. V lost 3 bases and J lost 0, with 15 bases in between. In DNA form, the CDR3 reads TGTGCCAGCAGCTCCCTCGGCCAGGGGACTAACTATGGCTACACCTTC. Its protein is CASSSLGQGTNYGYTF.

The gene calls are TRBV5-1 and TRBJ2-3; TRBD1 matches at 11 bases. Germline CDR1 is SGHRS and CDR2 is YFSETQ. The CDR3 length is 14 residues. V was clipped by 5 bases and J by 3 bases; unmatched bases: 2. CDR3 protein: CASRGTGGTDTQYF. CDR3 nucleotides: TGCGCCAGCAGGGGGACAGGGGGGACAGATACGCAGTATTTT.

V is TRBV6-1 and J is TRBJ1-2; D gene ambiguous. This CDR3 has 16 residues. Germline V gene data show CDR1 as MNHNS and CDR2 as SASEGT. The V end was cut by 3 bases, the J end by 5 bases, with 19 bases between. CDR3 sequence (DNA): TGTGCCAGCAGTGAGAGAGCCGGGTCAGAAGGATATGGCTACACCTTC. Its protein is CASSERAGSEGYGYTF.

This chain uses TRBV4-1 with TRBJ1-4; TRBD1 matches at 8 bases. The V and J ends lost 6 bases and 10 bases, in that order; junction bases with no gene match: 7. Germline V lookup: CDR1 MGHRA, CDR2 YSYEKL. The CDR3 has 13 residues. CDR3 in DNA: TGCGCCAGCAGACCAACAGGGGGGGGAAAACTGTTTTTT. Its translation: CASRPTGGGKLFF.

The chain is built from TRBV7-6 and TRBJ1-1, with TRBD1 as a possible D gene (6 bases). The germline gives CDR1 SGHVS, CDR2 FNYEAQ. CDR3 size: 14 residues. Trimming left V 5 bases short and J 11 bases short, with 21 bases between. In DNA form, the CDR3 reads TGTGCCAGCAGCCCCCTCACAGGGAACTTAGGCGCTTTCTTT. Residues: CASSPLTGNLGAFF.

The chain recombines TRBV6-5 with TRBJ2-2; 8 bases match TRBD1. The V gene end was trimmed by 11 bases and the J gene end by 5 bases; junction bases not matched to a gene: 7. This CDR3 spans 13 amino acids. Germline CDR1 MNHEY, CDR2 SVGAGI. CDR3 nucleotide sequence: TGTGCCTCCAGGGGGCCGGGAACCGGGGAGCTGTTTTTT. This sequence encodes CASRGPGTGELFF.

A single count supports this clone. V gene TRBV23-1 combines with J gene TRBJ2-1, with 10 bases lining up with TRBD2. TRBV23-1 is an ORF, and what it does is uncertain. The CDR3 covers 15 residues. Trimming took 4 bases from V and 5 from J; bases not matched to a gene: 5. The CDR3 sequence is CASSPLAGRDNEQFF. CDR3 in DNA: TGCGCCAGCAGTCCACTAGCGGGGAGAGACAATGAGCAGTTCTTC.

This clone showed up just once. The rearrangement joins TRBV27 to TRBJ1-2; weak D call: TRBD1 (5 bases). This CDR3 contains 18 residues. The V gene's germline CDR1 is MNHEY and CDR2 SMNVEV (reference sequence). With 2 bases removed from V and 2 bases from J, the gap between germline ends came to 21 bases. CDR3 loop: CASSLRRGWGERNYGYTF. The CDR3 region has the DNA TGTGCCAGCAGTTTAAGGCGAGGTTGGGGGGAAAGAAACTATGGCTACACCTTC.

The V and J genes are TRBV7-9 and TRBJ1-2; the D is unclear. The CDR3 runs to 12 residues. V lost 5 bases and J 6 bases, leaving 10 bases between the germline ends. Germline values: CDR1 SEHNR, CDR2 FQNEAQ (reference sequence). This chain's CDR3 is CASSKDLDGYTF. The CDR3 coding sequence is TGTGCCAGCAGCAAGGACTTAGATGGCTACACCTTC.

The J gene is TRBJ2-2, the V gene TRBV5-1; D uncertain. V was cut by 0 bases and J by 3 bases, with 9 bases left in between. This CDR3 is 15 amino acids long. The germline CDR1 and CDR2 sequences are SGHRS and YFSETQ. The CDR3 loop is CASSLAPTDTGELFF. In nucleotides, the CDR3 is TGCGCCAGCAGCTTGGCCCCGACTGACACCGGGGAGCTGTTTTTT.

This chain connects TRBV6-1 to TRBJ1-4; 8 bases match TRBD1. After removal of 5 bases from V and 4 bases from J, the junction contained 6 bases not matched to a gene. The length of the CDR3 is 15 residues. Germline V gene data show CDR1 as MNHNS and CDR2 as SASEGT. The CDR3 sequence: CASSFQGADNEKLFF. Here the CDR3 DNA reads TGTGCCAGCAGTTTCCAGGGGGCGGATAATGAAAAACTGTTTTTT.

For the CDR3, the DNA is TGTGCCAGCAGCCTCCAGGACAGGGGTAATGTCTTCGGCGAGCAGTACTTC. Amino acids: CASSLQDRGNVFGEQYF. The rearrangement joins TRBV5-6 to TRBJ2-7; 9 positions agree with TRBD1. V shed 4 bases and J 6 bases; nucleotides not matched to a gene: 17. The CDR3 totals 17 residues. CDR1 and CDR2 from the germline V gene are SGHDT and YYEEEE. The variable domain in full, with the rest retrieved from reference TRBV5-6 and TRBJ2-7, is DAGVTQSPTHLIKTRGQQVTLRCSPKSGHDTVSWYQQALGQGPQFIFQYYEEEERQRGNFPDRFSGHQFPNYSSELNVNALLLGDSALYLCASSLQDRGNVFGEQYFGPGTRLTVT.